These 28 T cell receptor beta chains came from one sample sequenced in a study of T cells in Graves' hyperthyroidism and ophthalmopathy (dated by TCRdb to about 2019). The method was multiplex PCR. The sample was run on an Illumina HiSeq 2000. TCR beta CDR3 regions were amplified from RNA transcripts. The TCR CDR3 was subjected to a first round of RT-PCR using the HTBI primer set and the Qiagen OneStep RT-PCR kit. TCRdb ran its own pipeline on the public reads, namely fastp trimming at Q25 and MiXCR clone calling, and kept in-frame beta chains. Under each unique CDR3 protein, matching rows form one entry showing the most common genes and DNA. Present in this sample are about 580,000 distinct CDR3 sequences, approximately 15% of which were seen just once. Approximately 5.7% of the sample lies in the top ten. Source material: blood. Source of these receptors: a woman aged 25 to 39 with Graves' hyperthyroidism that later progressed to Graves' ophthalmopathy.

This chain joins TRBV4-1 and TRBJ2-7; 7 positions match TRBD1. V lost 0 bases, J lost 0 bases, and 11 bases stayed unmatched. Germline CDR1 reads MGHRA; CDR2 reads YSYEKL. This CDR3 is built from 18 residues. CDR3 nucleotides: TGCGCCAGCAGCCAAGAGGACAGGTCCGCGTCTTCCTCCTACGAGCAGTACTTC. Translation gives CASSQEDRSASSSYEQYF.

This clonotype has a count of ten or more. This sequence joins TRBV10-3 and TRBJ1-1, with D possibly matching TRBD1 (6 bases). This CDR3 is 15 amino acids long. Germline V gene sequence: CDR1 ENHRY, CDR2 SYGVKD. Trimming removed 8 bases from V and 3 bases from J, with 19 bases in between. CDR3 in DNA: TGTGCCATCCGAACCGAGGAGGGGGGCTACACTGAAGCTTTCTTT. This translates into CAIRTEEGGYTEAFF.

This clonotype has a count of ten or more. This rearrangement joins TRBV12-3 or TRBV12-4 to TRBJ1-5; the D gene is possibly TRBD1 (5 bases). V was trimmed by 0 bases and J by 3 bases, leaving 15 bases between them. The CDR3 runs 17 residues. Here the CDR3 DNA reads TGTGCCAGCAGTTTAGCGAGATTGTGGGGGGACAATCAGCCCCAGCATTTT. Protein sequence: CASSLARLWGDNQPQHF.

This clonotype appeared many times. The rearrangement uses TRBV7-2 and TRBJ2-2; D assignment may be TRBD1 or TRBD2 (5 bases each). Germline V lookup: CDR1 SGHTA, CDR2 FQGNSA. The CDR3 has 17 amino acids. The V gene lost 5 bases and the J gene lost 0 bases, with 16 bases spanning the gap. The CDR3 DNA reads TGTGCCAGCAGCCCAACGTTCGGGACGTCGAACACCGGGGAGCTGTTTTTT. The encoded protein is CASSPTFGTSNTGELFF.

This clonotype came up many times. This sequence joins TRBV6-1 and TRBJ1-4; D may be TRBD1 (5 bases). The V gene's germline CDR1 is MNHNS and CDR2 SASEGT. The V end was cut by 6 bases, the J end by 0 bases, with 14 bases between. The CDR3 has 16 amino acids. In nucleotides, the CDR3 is TGTGCCAGCAGCAGCGGGACGGTCGCAACTAATGAAAAACTGTTTTTT. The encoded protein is CASSSGTVATNEKLFF.

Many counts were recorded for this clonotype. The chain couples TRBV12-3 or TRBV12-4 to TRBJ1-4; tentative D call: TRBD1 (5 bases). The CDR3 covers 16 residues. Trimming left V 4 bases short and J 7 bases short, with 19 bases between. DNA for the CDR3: TGTGCCAGCAGTTCTATGATGACAGCCCGGGGTGAAAAACTGTTTTTT. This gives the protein CASSSMMTARGEKLFF.

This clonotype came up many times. The CDR3 region is CASSWTDKQFF. The CDR3 DNA follows: TGTGCCAGCAGCTGGACAGATAAACAGTTCTTC. The chain links TRBV11-3 to TRBJ2-1, with a tentative D call TRBD1 (6 bases). CDR3 length: 11 amino acids. Trimming left V 4 bases short and J 13 bases short, with 11 bases between. Germline loops: CDR1 SGHNT, CDR2 YENEEA.

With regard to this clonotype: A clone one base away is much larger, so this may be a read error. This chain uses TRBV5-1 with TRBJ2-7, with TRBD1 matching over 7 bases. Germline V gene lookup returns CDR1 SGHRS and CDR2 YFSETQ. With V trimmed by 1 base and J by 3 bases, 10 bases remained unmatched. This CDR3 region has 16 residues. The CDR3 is CASSLNRGQGVYEQYF. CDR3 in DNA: TGCGCCAGCAGCTTGAACCGAGGTCAGGGGGTCTACGAGCAGTACTTC.

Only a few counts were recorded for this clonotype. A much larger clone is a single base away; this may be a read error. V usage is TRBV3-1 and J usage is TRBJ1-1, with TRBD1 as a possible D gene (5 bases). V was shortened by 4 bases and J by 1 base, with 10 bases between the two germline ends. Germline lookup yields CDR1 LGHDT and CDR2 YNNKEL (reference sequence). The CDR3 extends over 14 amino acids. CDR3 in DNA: TGTGCCAGCAGCCTAATGACAGAGAACACTGAAGCTTTCTTT. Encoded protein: CASSLMTENTEAFF.

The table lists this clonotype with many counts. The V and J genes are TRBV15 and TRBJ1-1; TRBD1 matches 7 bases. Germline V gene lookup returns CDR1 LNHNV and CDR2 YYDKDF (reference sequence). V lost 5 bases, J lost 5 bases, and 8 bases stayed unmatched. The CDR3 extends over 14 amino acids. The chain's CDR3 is CATSQQGMGTEAFF. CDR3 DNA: TGTGCCACCAGCCAACAGGGGATGGGGACTGAAGCTTTCTTT.

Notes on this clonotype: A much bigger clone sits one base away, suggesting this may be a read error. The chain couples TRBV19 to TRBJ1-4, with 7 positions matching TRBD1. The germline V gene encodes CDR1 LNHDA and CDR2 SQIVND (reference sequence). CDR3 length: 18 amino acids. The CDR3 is CASSPRGQPTATNEELFF. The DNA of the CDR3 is TGTGCCAGTAGTCCACGGGGACAGCCGACTGCAACTAATGAAGAACTGTTTTTT.

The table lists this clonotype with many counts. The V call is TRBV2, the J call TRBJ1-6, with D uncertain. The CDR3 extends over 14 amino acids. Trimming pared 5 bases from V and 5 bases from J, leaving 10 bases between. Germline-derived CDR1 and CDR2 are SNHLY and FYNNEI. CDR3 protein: CASSRAGNNSPLHF. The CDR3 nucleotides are TGTGCCAGCAGTCGAGCCGGAAATAATTCACCCCTCCACTTT.

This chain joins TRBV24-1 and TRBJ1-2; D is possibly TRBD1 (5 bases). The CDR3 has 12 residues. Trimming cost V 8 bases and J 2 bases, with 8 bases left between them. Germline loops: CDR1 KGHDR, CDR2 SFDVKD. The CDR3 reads CATNQGNYGYTF. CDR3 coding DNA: TGTGCCACCAACCAGGGAAACTATGGCTACACCTTC.

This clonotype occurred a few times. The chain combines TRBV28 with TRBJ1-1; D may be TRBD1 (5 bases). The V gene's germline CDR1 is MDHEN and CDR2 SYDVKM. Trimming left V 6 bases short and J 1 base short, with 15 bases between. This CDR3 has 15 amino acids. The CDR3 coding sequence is TGTGCCAGCAGGGGGACTCCTAGAAAGAACACTGAAGCTTTCTTT. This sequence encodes CASRGTPRKNTEAFF.

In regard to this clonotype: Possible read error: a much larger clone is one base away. The CDR3 bases are TGCAGTGCTTTCCCAGAATCACCTAATGAAAAACTGTTTTTT. Translating it yields CSAFPESPNEKLFF. This rearrangement joins TRBV20-1 to TRBJ1-4, with D hard to call. Looked up from germline, CDR1 is DFQATT and CDR2 is SNEGSKA (reference sequence). Deletions cut 5 bases from V and 3 bases from J, with 13 bases between. The CDR3 has 14 amino acids.

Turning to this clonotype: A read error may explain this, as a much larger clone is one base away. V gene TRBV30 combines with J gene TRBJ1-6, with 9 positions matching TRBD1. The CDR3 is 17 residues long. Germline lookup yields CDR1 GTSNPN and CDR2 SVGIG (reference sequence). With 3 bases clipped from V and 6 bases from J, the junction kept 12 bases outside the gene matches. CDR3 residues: CAWRRLGTGSCNSPLHF. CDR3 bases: TGTGCCTGGAGACGTTTGGGGACAGGGAGTTGTAATTCACCCCTCCACTTT.

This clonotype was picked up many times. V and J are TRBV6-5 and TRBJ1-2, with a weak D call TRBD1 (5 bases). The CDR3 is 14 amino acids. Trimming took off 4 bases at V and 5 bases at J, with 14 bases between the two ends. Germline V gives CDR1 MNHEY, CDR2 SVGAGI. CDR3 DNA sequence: TGTGCCAGCAGTTTCCAAGAGGGGAGGTATGGCTACACCTTC. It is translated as CASSFQEGRYGYTF.

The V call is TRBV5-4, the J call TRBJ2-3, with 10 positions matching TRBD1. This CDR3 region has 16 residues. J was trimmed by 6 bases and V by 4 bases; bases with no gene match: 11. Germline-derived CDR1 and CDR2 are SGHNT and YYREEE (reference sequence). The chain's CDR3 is CASSVPGQGITDTQYF. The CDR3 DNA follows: TGTGCCAGCAGCGTTCCGGGACAGGGGATTACGGATACGCAGTATTTT.

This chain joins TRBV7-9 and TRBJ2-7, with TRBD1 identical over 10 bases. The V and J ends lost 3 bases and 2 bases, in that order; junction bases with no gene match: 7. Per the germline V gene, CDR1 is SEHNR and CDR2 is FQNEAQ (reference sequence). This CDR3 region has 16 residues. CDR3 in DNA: TGTGCCAGCAGCTTGCAAACCGGGACAGGGGCCTACGAGCAGTACTTC. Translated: CASSLQTGTGAYEQYF.

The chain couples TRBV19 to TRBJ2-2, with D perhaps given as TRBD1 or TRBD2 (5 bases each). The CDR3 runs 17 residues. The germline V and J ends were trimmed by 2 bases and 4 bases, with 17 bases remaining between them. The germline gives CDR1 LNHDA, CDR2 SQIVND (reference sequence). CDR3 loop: CASSISPGTLPTGELFF. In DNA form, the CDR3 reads TGTGCCAGTAGTATATCCCCCGGGACCCTTCCCACCGGGGAGCTGTTTTTT.

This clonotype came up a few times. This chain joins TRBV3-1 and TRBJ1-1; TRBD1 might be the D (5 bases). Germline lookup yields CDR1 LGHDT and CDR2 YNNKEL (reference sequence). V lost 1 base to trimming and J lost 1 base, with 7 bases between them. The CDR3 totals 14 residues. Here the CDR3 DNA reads TGTGCCAGCAGCCAAGGAGGGGCGAACACTGAAGCTTTCTTT. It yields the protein CASSQGGANTEAFF.

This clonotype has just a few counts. The CDR3 spells CASSHDFSGDSYEQYF. In DNA, the CDR3 is TGCGCCAGCAGCCACGACTTTAGCGGGGACTCCTACGAGCAGTACTTC. The rearrangement links TRBV4-3 to TRBJ2-7, with 8 bases fitting TRBD2. CDR1 and CDR2 from the germline V gene are LGHNA and YSLEER. The CDR3 runs to 16 residues. The V gene end was trimmed by 3 bases and the J gene end by 0 bases; junction bases not matched to a gene: 7.

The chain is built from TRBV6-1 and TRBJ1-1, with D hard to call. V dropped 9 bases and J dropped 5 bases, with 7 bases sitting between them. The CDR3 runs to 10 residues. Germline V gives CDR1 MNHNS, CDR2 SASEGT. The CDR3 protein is CASGATEAFF. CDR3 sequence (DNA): TGTGCCAGTGGCGCGACTGAAGCTTTCTTT.

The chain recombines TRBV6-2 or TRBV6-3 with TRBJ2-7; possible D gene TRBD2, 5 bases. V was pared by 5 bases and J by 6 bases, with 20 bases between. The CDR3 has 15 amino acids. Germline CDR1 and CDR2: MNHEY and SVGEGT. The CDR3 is CASSRSSIPSSEQYF. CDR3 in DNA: TGTGCCAGCAGTCGTTCCTCGATCCCTAGCTCCGAGCAGTACTTC.

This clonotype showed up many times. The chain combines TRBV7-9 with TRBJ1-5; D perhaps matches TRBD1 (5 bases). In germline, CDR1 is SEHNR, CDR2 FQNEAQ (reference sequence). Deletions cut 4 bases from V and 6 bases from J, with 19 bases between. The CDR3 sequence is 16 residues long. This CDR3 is CASSSGLQGDVQPQHF. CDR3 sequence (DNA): TGTGCCAGCAGCTCCGGACTTCAGGGTGATGTTCAGCCCCAGCATTTT.

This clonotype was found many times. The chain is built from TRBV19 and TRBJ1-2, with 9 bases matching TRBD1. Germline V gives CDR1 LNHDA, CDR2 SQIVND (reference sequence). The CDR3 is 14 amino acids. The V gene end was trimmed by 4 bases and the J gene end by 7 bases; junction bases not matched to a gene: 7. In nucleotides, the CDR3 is TGTGCCAGTAGTAACCGGGACAGGGTGTCTGGCTACACCTTC. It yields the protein CASSNRDRVSGYTF.

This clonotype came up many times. The CDR3 protein is CASSSPSYEQYF. The CDR3 nucleotides are TGTGCCAGCAGCTCCCCATCCTACGAGCAGTACTTC. The chain joins TRBV12-3 or TRBV12-4 to TRBJ2-7, with D unclear. With 6 bases removed from V and 1 base from J, the gap between germline ends came to 7 bases. This CDR3 has 12 residues.

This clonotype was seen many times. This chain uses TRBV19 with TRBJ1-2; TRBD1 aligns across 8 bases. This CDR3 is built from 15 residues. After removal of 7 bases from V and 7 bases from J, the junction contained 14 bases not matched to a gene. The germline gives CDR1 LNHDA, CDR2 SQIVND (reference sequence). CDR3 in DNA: TGTGCCAGTACCGACATAGGACAGGGCGCGAGTGGCTACACCTTC. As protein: CASTDIGQGASGYTF.